The next 17 T cell receptor beta chains were all read from a single sample in a study of cytomegalovirus exposure and HLA in healthy donors. PCR involved 60 Vbeta and 13 Jbeta primers. Measured with immunoSEQ multiplex PCR; TCRdb has only the in-frame clones, and not every one. The sample has 160,000 or so clones; about four fifths are singletons. Input material: PBMCs. The receptors were sampled from a male donor in good health and CMV-seropositive.

This clone was detected once. J is TRBJ2-4 and V is TRBV5-1; 7 nucleotides align to TRBD2. The CDR3 runs to 13 residues. Germline CDR1 and CDR2: SGHRS and YFSETQ. V lost 4 bases, J lost 7 bases, and 5 bases stayed unmatched. The CDR3 sequence is CASSPPSGNIQYF. The CDR3 region has the DNA TGCGCCAGCAGCCCACCTAGCGGCAACATTCAGTACTTC.

This chain joins TRBV4-3 and TRBJ1-4, with 9 bases lining up with TRBD1. Germline V gene lookup returns CDR1 LGHNA and CDR2 YSLEER. CDR3 length: 17 amino acids. V shed 3 bases and J 0 bases; nucleotides not matched to a gene: 5. The CDR3, as DNA: TGCGCCAGCAGCCAGGGACAGGGCCCGTCAACTAATGAAAAACTGTTTTTT. It is translated as CASSQGQGPSTNEKLFF.

The CDR3 DNA sequence: TGTGCCAGCAGTCCCACCCCGGGGGGTCAGCCCCAGCATTTT. It yields the protein CASSPTPGGQPQHF. The rearrangement joins TRBV28 to TRBJ1-5; D might be TRBD1 (5 bases). The CDR3 is 14 residues long. CDR1 is MDHEN, CDR2 SYDVKM, per germline. V lost 5 bases to trimming and J lost 6 bases, with 14 bases between them.

The V gene is TRBV28, the J gene TRBJ2-7, with D tentatively TRBD2 (5 bases). CDR1 is MDHEN, CDR2 SYDVKM, per germline. V lost 4 bases and J 11 bases, leaving 15 bases between the germline ends. This CDR3 region has 12 residues. Here the CDR3 DNA reads TGTGCCAGCAGTTCCGAGACGAGAGCGGAGTACTTC. Translating gives CASSSETRAEYF.

This clone came up a few times. This sequence joins TRBV10-3 and TRBJ2-3; D may be TRBD2 (6 bases). Germline V gene lookup returns CDR1 ENHRY and CDR2 SYGVKD. The V gene lost 8 bases and the J gene lost 4 bases, with 16 bases spanning the gap. This CDR3 contains 14 residues. CDR3 amino acids: CAIATGSGSDTQYF. CDR3 nucleotides: TGTGCCATCGCCACGGGGAGCGGGTCAGATACGCAGTATTTT.

This clone was seen a few times. The same CDR3 can be traced to other DNA sequences in this sample. Written as DNA, the CDR3 is TGTGCCTGGAGGAGACTAGCGGGGGGCAGCTCCTACAATGAGCAGTTCTTC. This encodes CAWRRLAGGSSYNEQFF. The V gene is TRBV30, the J gene TRBJ2-1, with 13 nucleotides matching TRBD2. This CDR3 is built from 17 residues. Germline lookup yields CDR1 GTSNPN and CDR2 SVGIG (reference sequence). V lost 3 bases and J lost 0; bases outside the gene matches: 5. Together with reference TRBV30 and TRBJ2-1, the CDR3 gives the full variable domain: SQTIHQWPATLVQPVGSPLSLECTVEGTSNPNLYWYRQAAGRGLQLLFYSVGIGQISSEVPQNLSASRPQDRQFILSSKKLLLSDSGFYLCAWRRLAGGSSYNEQFFGPGTRLTVL.

The gene calls are TRBV9 and TRBJ2-1, with a possible D match to TRBD2 (7 bases). Germline V CDR1 and CDR2: SGDLS, YYNGEE. Trimming pared 1 base from V and 3 bases from J, leaving 17 bases between. The CDR3 contains 17 residues. The CDR3 region has the DNA TGTGCCAGCAGCGTAATTGGGGGGGGCTTGGGCTACAATGAGCAGTTCTTC. This gives the protein CASSVIGGGLGYNEQFF.

The CDR3 is CASSLATGVDEKLFF. The CDR3 bases are TGTGCCAGCAGCTTGGCTACAGGGGTTGACGAAAAACTGTTTTTT. This chain joins TRBV5-4 and TRBJ1-4; 7 bases are a match to TRBD1. The CDR3 contains 15 residues. The trim removed 0 bases at V and 8 bases at J, leaving 7 bases unmatched. Germline values: CDR1 SGHNT, CDR2 YYREEE (reference sequence). The full variable domain, with the rest looked up from reference TRBV5-4 and TRBJ1-4, is ETGVTQSPTHLIKTRGQQVTLRCSSQSGHNTVSWYQQALGQGPQFIFQYYREEENGRGNFPPRFSGLQFPNYSSELNVNALELDDSALYLCASSLATGVDEKLFFGSGTQLSVL.

This CDR3 is CASSIRGGPQHF. The CDR3 DNA reads TGTGCCAGTAGCATTCGGGGTGGGCCCCAGCATTTT. V gene TRBV19 combines with J gene TRBJ1-5; no clear D. Trimming removed 6 bases from V and 9 bases from J, with 12 bases in between. The CDR3 contains 12 residues. Germline CDR1 LNHDA, CDR2 SQIVND (reference sequence).

V usage is TRBV7-2 and J usage is TRBJ1-1; 8 nucleotides line up with TRBD1. Germline assignment: CDR1 SGHTA and CDR2 FQGNSA. The CDR3 length is 13 residues. After removal of 5 bases from V and 4 bases from J, the junction contained 3 bases not matched to a gene. CDR3 nucleotide sequence: TGTGCCAGCAGCGGACAGGGAGGCACTGAAGCTTTCTTT. This gives the protein CASSGQGGTEAFF.

This clone appeared a few times. This sequence joins TRBV27 and TRBJ2-3; 9 nucleotides align to TRBD2. Germline CDR1 is MNHEY and CDR2 is SMNVEV (reference sequence). The V segment lost 5 bases and the J segment 0 bases; nucleotides outside the gene matches: 6. The CDR3 totals 16 residues. The CDR3 region has the DNA TGTGCCAGCAGTCTCCTAGCGGGGACTAGCACAGATACGCAGTATTTT. Amino acids: CASSLLAGTSTDTQYF.

This clone was picked up a small number of times. The gene calls are TRBV6-6 and TRBJ1-2, with a possible D match to TRBD1 (6 bases). Per the germline V gene, CDR1 is MNHNY and CDR2 is SVGAGI (reference sequence). The V and J ends lost 5 bases and 8 bases respectively, with 9 bases between them. There are 11 residues in the CDR3. CDR3 in amino acids: CASSHDRGYTF. CDR3 coding DNA: TGTGCCAGCAGTCACGACAGGGGCTACACCTTC.

The chain is built from TRBV2 and TRBJ1-5; unclear D gene. The germline V gene has CDR1 SNHLY and CDR2 FYNNEI. Trimming shortened V by 6 bases and J by 0 bases, and 9 bases separated the two germline ends. This CDR3 contains 14 residues. In nucleotides, the CDR3 is TGTGCCAGCAGGGCCAGTTATAGCAATCAGCCCCAGCATTTT. It translates to CASRASYSNQPQHF.

The chain is built from TRBV7-9 and TRBJ1-4; 8 bases align to TRBD1. The CDR3 extends over 14 amino acids. V gave up 4 bases and J gave up 7 bases; unmatched junction bases: 5. Germline CDR1 is SEHNR and CDR2 is FQNEAQ (reference sequence). DNA of the CDR3: TGTGCCAGCAGCTCCGGGACAGGTAGTGAAAAACTGTTTTTT. It is translated as CASSSGTGSEKLFF.

V and J are TRBV2 and TRBJ2-3, with a possible D match to TRBD2 (6 bases). The V and J ends lost 7 bases and 0 bases respectively, with 14 bases between them. Germline CDR1 reads SNHLY; CDR2 reads FYNNEI. This CDR3 contains 15 residues. CDR3 DNA: TGTGCCAGCAAAGCGGGTAGCACCAGCACAGATACGCAGTATTTT. It translates to CASKAGSTSTDTQYF.

This clone was recorded only once. The chain employs TRBV5-1 and TRBJ2-1, with TRBD1 identical over 8 bases. Unmatched junction bases numbered 10, after V lost 3 bases and J lost 8 bases. Germline lookup yields CDR1 SGHRS and CDR2 YFSETQ. The CDR3 is 15 residues long. For the CDR3, the DNA is TGCGCCAGCAGCTCAGGACAGGGTTTGTTCGATGAGCAGTTCTTC. Its translation: CASSSGQGLFDEQFF.

The chain employs TRBV5-5 and TRBJ2-3; tentative D call: TRBD2 (6 bases). V was pared by 3 bases and J by 2 bases, with 19 bases between. This CDR3 contains 17 residues. CDR1 is SGHKS and CDR2 is YYEKEE in the germline V gene (reference sequence). The CDR3 region is CASSSPPGTSLTDTQYF. Here the CDR3 DNA reads TGTGCCAGCAGCTCCCCCCCCGGGACTTCACTCACAGATACGCAGTATTTT.